The 14 T cell receptor beta chains presented below share a single source sample, sequenced in a study of cytomegalovirus exposure and HLA in healthy donors. Primers: 60 Vbeta forward and 13 Jbeta reverse. Clones were read by immunoSEQ multiplex PCR, and TCRdb kept only the in-frame ones, dropping some. The sample contains tens of thousands of clones, less than 80% of which appear only once. The material sequenced was PBMCs. Source of these receptors: a woman between 40 and 50 years old in good health and CMV-seropositive.

This chain joins TRBV18 and TRBJ1-2; the D gene is possibly TRBD1 (5 bases). V lost 6 bases to trimming and J lost 7 bases, with 9 bases between them. The CDR3 runs to 11 residues. Germline V gene data show CDR1 as KGHSH and CDR2 as LQKENI. This CDR3 reads CASSQGFGYTF. The CDR3 coding sequence is TGTGCCAGCTCCCAGGGTTTTGGCTACACCTTC.

The chain combines TRBV5-1 with TRBJ2-1; D call uncertain. Germline V CDR1 and CDR2: SGHRS, YFSETQ. Trimming removed 5 bases from V and 0 bases from J, with 12 bases in between. This CDR3 has 15 residues. The CDR3 bases are TGCGCCAGCAGGCAATTACAAGTCTCCTACAATGAGCAGTTCTTC. Protein sequence: CASRQLQVSYNEQFF.

This clone has a handful of counts. This chain joins TRBV6-1 and TRBJ1-5; D might be TRBD1 (6 bases). This CDR3 region has 15 residues. CDR1 is MNHNS, CDR2 SASEGT, per germline. Trimming stripped 8 bases from V and 5 bases from J, with 19 bases between. Written as DNA, the CDR3 is TGTGCCAGCCATCCCAACAGCGGGGGCGATCAGCCCCAGCATTTT. Translated, it gives CASHPNSGGDQPQHF.

The gene calls are TRBV19 and TRBJ2-5; TRBD2 is a possible D gene (5 bases). This CDR3 has 11 residues. CDR1 and CDR2 from the germline V gene are LNHDA and SQIVND (reference sequence). Between the trimmed V and J ends, which lost 6 bases and 5 bases, there was a span of 7 bases. Here the CDR3 DNA reads TGTGCCAGTAGGAGAGGGGAGACCCAGTACTTC. Translation gives CASRRGETQYF.

The V call is TRBV27, the J call TRBJ1-5; 10 bases are shared with TRBD1. The CDR3 loop spans 14 amino acids. Germline CDR1 MNHEY, CDR2 SMNVEV (reference sequence). Trimming cost V 6 bases and J 6 bases; bases outside gene matches: 5. CDR3 residues: CASSRDRGTQPQHF. Here the CDR3 DNA reads TGTGCCAGCAGCCGGGACAGGGGAACTCAGCCCCAGCATTTT.

This clone was seen a single time. The chain employs TRBV10-3 and TRBJ1-2; perhaps TRBD1 as D (5 bases). Trimming shortened V by 9 bases and J by 0 bases, and 11 bases separated the two germline ends. The CDR3 contains 13 residues. Per germline, CDR1 ENHRY and CDR2 SYGVKD. Here the CDR3 DNA reads TGTGCCATGACAGTAGGGGCTAACTATGGCTACACCTTC. Translating gives CAMTVGANYGYTF.

This clone was found many times. The chain is built from TRBV4-1 and TRBJ1-2, with 8 bases identical to TRBD1. The V gene end was trimmed by 4 bases and the J gene end by 0 bases; junction bases not matched to a gene: 22. The CDR3 extends over 21 amino acids. Germline loops: CDR1 MGHRA, CDR2 YSYEKL. This CDR3 is CASSPQSTGQGARGANYGYTF. CDR3 in DNA: TGCGCCAGCAGCCCGCAATCAACTGGGCAGGGGGCTAGAGGTGCTAACTATGGCTACACCTTC.

The chain recombines TRBV11-3 with TRBJ1-2; TRBD1 matches 8 bases. This CDR3 is built from 15 residues. V lost 5 bases and J lost 6; bases outside the gene matches: 11. Germline CDR1 SGHNT, CDR2 YENEEA. CDR3 DNA: TGTGCCAGCAGCCAGGACAGGGTTGGTTTGAATGGCTACACCTTC. Translation: CASSQDRVGLNGYTF.

This chain joins TRBV30 and TRBJ2-4; 9 bases match TRBD2. CDR1 and CDR2 (germline): GTSNPN, SVGIG (reference sequence). V lost 8 bases and J lost 6; bases outside the gene matches: 11. The CDR3 covers 14 residues. The CDR3 nucleotides are TGTGCCGGTGGGCAGCGGGGGGCCCCAAACATTCAGTACTTC. This codes for CAGGQRGAPNIQYF.

The chain links TRBV13 to TRBJ1-1, with a possible D match to TRBD1 (6 bases). Trimming cost V 4 bases and J 0 bases, with 18 bases left between them. CDR1 PRHDT and CDR2 FYEKMQ come from the germline V gene (reference sequence). CDR3 length: 17 amino acids. The CDR3 is CASSSPAGAIMNTEAFF. As DNA, the CDR3 is TGTGCCAGCAGCTCCCCAGCGGGGGCTATCATGAACACTGAAGCTTTCTTT. Looking up the rest from reference TRBV13 and TRBJ1-1 gives the full variable domain: AAGVIQSPRHLIKEKRETATLKCYPIPRHDTVYWYQQGPGQDPQFLISFYEKMQSDKGSIPDRFSAQQFSDYHSELNMSSLELGDSALYFCASSSPAGAIMNTEAFFGQGTRLTVV.

This chain uses TRBV15 with TRBJ1-4, with D hard to call. The germline V gene encodes CDR1 LNHNV and CDR2 YYDKDF (reference sequence). Trimming stripped 8 bases from V and 3 bases from J, with 13 bases between. CDR3 length: 14 amino acids. The chain's CDR3 is CATYAGHANEKLFF. The CDR3 DNA sequence: TGTGCCACCTACGCGGGCCACGCTAATGAAAAACTGTTTTTT.

V and J are TRBV27 and TRBJ1-4; 9 bases agree with TRBD1. Germline trimming cut 4 bases from V and 7 bases from J; bases unmatched to any gene: 7. The CDR3 sequence is 15 residues long. Germline values: CDR1 MNHEY, CDR2 SMNVEV (reference sequence). The CDR3, as DNA: TGTGCCAGCAGTTCTCGCCGGGACAGGGTTGAAAAACTGTTTTTT. It translates to CASSSRRDRVEKLFF.

This sequence joins TRBV23-1 and TRBJ2-5, with 7 bases that match TRBD1. TRBV23-1 is classed as an ORF, of uncertain function. With 6 bases clipped from V and 7 bases from J, the junction kept 17 bases outside the gene matches. The CDR3 totals 16 residues. The CDR3 loop is CASSPTDRVAALTQYF. The CDR3 nucleotides read TGCGCCAGCAGCCCCACCGACAGGGTCGCTGCATTGACCCAGTACTTC.

In its sample, this clone was seen a few times. V usage is TRBV11-1 and J usage is TRBJ2-7; D perhaps matches TRBD2 (6 bases). The CDR3 is 17 amino acids. V lost 2 bases and J 0 bases, leaving 17 bases between the germline ends. From germline, CDR1 is SGHAT and CDR2 FQDESV (reference sequence). The CDR3 region has the DNA TGTGCCAGCAGCTTAAGCAGATCGGGAGATAGCTCCTACGAGCAGTACTTC. Encoded protein: CASSLSRSGDSSYEQYF. Combining the CDR3 with reference TRBV11-1 and TRBJ2-7 gives the whole variable domain EAEVAQSPRYKITEKSQAVAFWCDPISGHATLYWYRQILGQGPELLVQFQDESVVDDSQLPKDRFSAERLKGVDSTLKIQPAELGDSAMYLCASSLSRSGDSSYEQYFGPGTRLTVT.